What follows are 25 T cell receptor beta chains derived from one specimen sequenced in a study of blood T cell repertoires in COVID-19. Clones were read by immunoSEQ multiplex PCR, and TCRdb kept only the in-frame ones, dropping some. The table lists hundreds of thousands of clones, roughly nine tenths of them singletons. Sequenced input: peripheral blood. The receptor source for this set is a man aged 55 to 70 with COVID-19, enrolled during active disease.

V and J are TRBV25-1 and TRBJ2-2; no firm D call. Between the trimmed V and J ends, which lost 3 bases and 4 bases, there was a span of 6 bases. The CDR3 runs to 13 residues. In germline, CDR1 is MGHDK, CDR2 SYGVNS. The CDR3 here is CASSDGPTGELFF. In DNA, the CDR3 is TGTGCCAGCAGTGATGGGCCCACCGGGGAGCTGTTTTTT. The whole variable domain, filled in from reference TRBV25-1 and TRBJ2-2, reads EADIYQTPRYLVIGTGKKITLECSQTMGHDKMYWYQQDPGMELHLIHYSYGVNSTEKGDLSSESTVSRIRTEHFPLTLESARPSHTSQYLCASSDGPTGELFFGEGSRLTVL.

The V call is TRBV3-1 (or the pseudogene TRBV3-2), the J call TRBJ1-2; 8 bases line up with TRBD1. Unmatched junction bases numbered 6, after V lost 2 bases and J lost 7 bases. The CDR3 runs to 14 residues. Germline V gives CDR1 LGHDT, CDR2 YNNKEL (reference sequence). The CDR3 reads CASSQSDRVSGYTF. The DNA for the CDR3 is TGTGCCAGCAGCCAATCGGACAGGGTATCTGGCTACACCTTC.

CDR3 amino acids: CASSPGQGVSNQPQHF. As DNA, the CDR3 is TGTGCCAGCAGCCCCGGACAGGGGGTTAGCAATCAGCCCCAGCATTTT. The chain carries TRBV5-8 and TRBJ1-5; 10 positions agree with TRBD1. Germline V gene lookup returns CDR1 SGHTS and CDR2 YDEGEE. With V trimmed by 4 bases and J by 0 bases, 4 bases remained unmatched. This CDR3 contains 16 residues.

The rearrangement joins TRBV27 to TRBJ1-6; no definite D call. The CDR3 spans 15 residues. Germline values: CDR1 MNHEY, CDR2 SMNVEV (reference sequence). The V and J ends lost 0 bases and 5 bases respectively, with 8 bases between them. CDR3 DNA sequence: TGTGCCAGCAGTTTATCGACGAGGGATAATTCACCCCTCCACTTT. It yields the protein CASSLSTRDNSPLHF.

The V gene is TRBV7-3, the J gene TRBJ2-2; TRBD2 matches at 11 bases. The CDR3 sequence is 15 residues long. CDR1 is SGHTA, CDR2 FQGTGA, per germline. V was clipped by 5 bases and J by 6 bases; unmatched bases: 5. In nucleotides, the CDR3 is TGTGCCAGCAGCCCGACTAGCGGGAAGGCCGGGGAGCTGTTTTTT. Protein product: CASSPTSGKAGELFF.

This CDR3 is CASSQGGSNYGYTF. DNA for the CDR3: TGTGCCAGCAGCCAAGGAGGGTCTAACTATGGCTACACCTTC. V and J are TRBV2 and TRBJ1-2; D is unresolved. The CDR3 consists of 14 residues. The V end lost 6 bases, the J end lost 0 bases, and 11 bases lay between the germline ends. Germline CDR1 SNHLY, CDR2 FYNNEI. The full variable domain, completed using reference TRBV2 and TRBJ1-2, is EPEVTQTPSHQVTQMGQEVILRCVPISNHLYFYWYRQILGQKVEFLVSFYNNEISEKSEIFDDQFSVERPDGSNFTLKIRSTKLEDSAMYFCASSQGGSNYGYTFGSGTRLTVV.

The V gene is TRBV3-1 (or the pseudogene TRBV3-2), the J gene TRBJ1-2; D may be TRBD1 (5 bases). V gave up 0 bases and J gave up 4 bases, with 18 bases separating them. This CDR3 spans 17 amino acids. Germline-derived CDR1 and CDR2 are LGHDT and YNNKEL (reference sequence). The CDR3 nucleotides are TGTGCCAGCAGCCAAGATTATGGCGCAGGCGGGACCTATGGCTACACCTTC. Protein product: CASSQDYGAGGTYGYTF.

J is TRBJ2-5 and V is TRBV29-1; the D is unclear. V gave up 3 bases and J gave up 6 bases, with 17 bases separating them. The CDR3 is made up of 14 amino acids. Looked up from germline, CDR1 is SQVTM and CDR2 is ANQGSEA. CDR3 residues: CSVDPLEILKTQYF. CDR3 coding DNA: TGCAGCGTTGACCCCCTTGAGATTTTAAAGACCCAGTACTTC.

J is TRBJ2-2 and V is TRBV7-8, with 9 bases identical to TRBD2. The junction had 17 bases not matched to a gene; V was cut back by 4 bases and J by 5 bases. This CDR3 is built from 19 residues. Germline assignment: CDR1 SGHVS and CDR2 FQNEAQ. In nucleotides, the CDR3 is TGTGCCAGCAGCTCCCTGACTTGGGCGGGGGGGCGGCTGACCGGGGAGCTGTTTTTT. Residues: CASSSLTWAGGRLTGELFF.

This rearrangement joins TRBV18 to TRBJ1-1, with D possibly matching TRBD1 (5 bases). CDR3 size: 14 residues. The V gene lost 2 bases and the J gene lost 5 bases, with 12 bases spanning the gap. Germline V gene lookup returns CDR1 KGHSH and CDR2 LQKENI. The DNA of the CDR3 is TGTGCCAGCTCACCAAAAAGGGGATGGACTGAAGCTTTCTTT. This sequence encodes CASSPKRGWTEAFF.

The genes are TRBV18 and TRBJ1-5; a possible D gene is TRBD1 (5 bases). V was clipped by 1 base and J by 4 bases, with 8 bases between them. The CDR3 sequence is 14 residues long. The germline V gene encodes CDR1 KGHSH and CDR2 LQKENI. The CDR3 sequence is CASSPQGSNQPQHF. CDR3 sequence (DNA): TGTGCCAGCTCACCACAGGGGTCTAATCAGCCCCAGCATTTT.

This chain uses TRBV7-3 with TRBJ2-2; D is uncertain. V was pared by 3 bases and J by 0 bases, with 5 bases between. Looked up from germline, CDR1 is SGHTA and CDR2 is FQGTGA. CDR3 length: 14 amino acids. The CDR3 DNA is TGTGCCAGCAGCTTCACAGCGAACACCGGGGAGCTGTTTTTT. It is translated as CASSFTANTGELFF.

The J gene is TRBJ2-3, the V gene TRBV19; D call uncertain. CDR1 is LNHDA and CDR2 is SQIVND in the germline V gene (reference sequence). Trimming cost V 6 bases and J 3 bases, with 16 bases left between them. The CDR3 loop spans 15 amino acids. The CDR3 DNA follows: TGTGCCAGTAGCACCCTCAGAATTTCGACAGATACGCAGTATTTT. This encodes CASSTLRISTDTQYF.

The chain is built from TRBV6-6 and TRBJ1-5, with D perhaps matching TRBD1 (6 bases). The CDR3 spans 15 residues. The germline V and J ends were trimmed by 4 bases and 4 bases, with 14 bases remaining between them. Germline lookup yields CDR1 MNHNY and CDR2 SVGAGI (reference sequence). In DNA, the CDR3 is TGTGCCAGCAGTTGGAAGGGGCAGGGGAATCAGCCCCAGCATTTT. Translating it yields CASSWKGQGNQPQHF.

The V call is TRBV6-2 or TRBV6-3, the J call TRBJ2-4; 7 nucleotides align to TRBD1. Trimming cost V 3 bases and J 0 bases; bases outside gene matches: 2. This CDR3 has 15 residues. The germline V gene encodes CDR1 MNHEY and CDR2 SVGEGT. CDR3: CASSYGTVAKNIQYF. The CDR3 coding sequence is TGTGCCAGCAGTTATGGGACAGTAGCCAAAAACATTCAGTACTTC.

The chain has TRBV28 and TRBJ2-3, with D possibly being TRBD2 (5 bases). In germline, CDR1 is MDHEN, CDR2 SYDVKM. Trimming pared 5 bases from V and 1 base from J, leaving 10 bases between. The CDR3 contains 14 residues. CDR3 bases: TGTGCCAGCAGTATCGGGATTCGCACAGATACGCAGTATTTT. It encodes CASSIGIRTDTQYF.

The V and J genes are TRBV3-1 (or the pseudogene TRBV3-2) and TRBJ2-5, with 13 nucleotides matching TRBD2. The germline V gene has CDR1 LGHDT and CDR2 YNNKEL (reference sequence). V dropped 8 bases and J dropped 4; count of bases not matched to a gene: 7. The CDR3 runs to 15 residues. The CDR3 here is CASAATSGGLETQYF. The CDR3 DNA is TGTGCCAGCGCGGCGACTAGCGGGGGGCTAGAGACCCAGTACTTC.

In DNA, the CDR3 is TGTGCCAGCAGCGTAGAGGGTAGTAGCGGGGGGTTCCCAGATACGCAGTATTTT. Translating it yields CASSVEGSSGGFPDTQYF. The gene calls are TRBV9 and TRBJ2-3, with 10 bases matching TRBD2. Germline lookup yields CDR1 SGDLS and CDR2 YYNGEE. The J segment lost 4 bases and the V segment lost 0 bases, leaving 11 bases of the junction unmatched. The CDR3 spans 18 residues. Based on the CDR3 plus reference TRBV9 and TRBJ2-3, the full variable domain is DSGVTQTPKHLITATGQRVTLRCSPRSGDLSVYWYQQSLDQGLQFLIQYYNGEERAKGNILERFSAQQFPDLHSELNLSSLELGDSALYFCASSVEGSSGGFPDTQYFGPGTRLTVL.

The chain carries TRBV19 and TRBJ2-3; 8 bases are a match to TRBD2. The germline CDR1 and CDR2 sequences are LNHDA and SQIVND (reference sequence). Trimming at V came to 3 bases and at J to 0 bases, leaving 2 bases not matched to a gene. This CDR3 comprises 15 residues. This chain's CDR3 is CASSIRLASTDTQYF. For the CDR3, the DNA is TGTGCCAGTAGTATCCGACTAGCGAGCACAGATACGCAGTATTTT.

The chain has TRBV21-1 and TRBJ2-7; the table calls TRBD1, which could not be checked here. TRBV21-1 is noted as a pseudogene. The CDR3 totals 19 residues. The DNA for the CDR3 is TGTGCCAGCAGCAAAGAAGAGAGGGGACAGGGGCTAGCCCCCTACGAGCAGTACTTC. It is translated as CASSKEERGQGLAPYEQYF.

The V and J genes are TRBV19 and TRBJ2-1; a possible D gene is TRBD2 (7 bases). The CDR3 covers 17 residues. Trimming removed 7 bases at V and 3 bases at J, with 22 bases between. Germline-derived CDR1 and CDR2 are LNHDA and SQIVND (reference sequence). The CDR3 sequence: CASKGEGAAVVYNEQFF. In nucleotides, the CDR3 is TGTGCCAGTAAGGGGGAGGGCGCTGCGGTTGTCTACAATGAGCAGTTCTTC.

Of note for this clone: The junction differs from germline at one of its ends, possibly a read error. J is TRBJ2-1 and V is TRBV7-7; D is perhaps TRBD1 (6 bases). Germline values: CDR1 SSHAT, CDR2 FNYEAQ (reference sequence). This CDR3 is 14 amino acids long. In nucleotides, the CDR3 is TGTGCTAGCAGCTCGACCGGGACATCGGTGGAGCAGTTCTTC. Its protein is CASSSTGTSVEQFF.

The rearrangement uses TRBV2 and TRBJ2-2; 13 nucleotides align to TRBD2. J gave up 8 bases and V 11 bases, and 8 bases lay outside the gene matches. This CDR3 has 14 amino acids. Germline CDR1 SNHLY, CDR2 FYNNEI. CDR3: CAHRTSGSAGELFF. Here the CDR3 DNA reads TGTGCCCACCGGACTAGCGGGAGTGCGGGGGAGCTGTTTTTT.

This rearrangement joins TRBV7-2 to TRBJ1-6; D unclear. CDR3 size: 14 residues. Trimming pared 1 base from V and 7 bases from J, leaving 8 bases between. Germline V CDR1 and CDR2: SGHTA, FQGNSA. CDR3 region: CASSLGVRNSPLHF. The CDR3 nucleotides are TGTGCCAGCAGCTTAGGGGTGCGGAATTCACCCCTCCACTTT.

The chain's CDR3 is CASSMSGRNTEAFF. DNA of the CDR3: TGTGCCAGTAGTATGTCGGGTCGGAACACTGAAGCTTTCTTT. This chain joins TRBV19 and TRBJ1-1; D remains unclear. Germline V gene sequence: CDR1 LNHDA, CDR2 SQIVND (reference sequence). This CDR3 has 14 residues. Between the trimmed V and J ends, which lost 3 bases and 1 base, there was a span of 9 bases.